The 10 T cell receptor beta chains listed next were all sequenced from one sample in a study of CD8+ T cells in alopecia areata. Following RNA extraction, reverse transcription yielded cDNA that acted as the sequencing template. The assay was immunoSEQ multiplex PCR, and TCRdb's table has in-frame clones only and misses some. The sample shows 110,000 to 150,000 clones, approximately 50% of them seen only once. Sequencing used CD4+ T cells sorted from blood, obtained at week 0. These receptors all come from a human donor with alopecia areata.

The chain is built from TRBV25-1 and TRBJ2-3, with 9 bases that match TRBD1. Germline values: CDR1 MGHDK, CDR2 SYGVNS. Trimming cost V 4 bases and J 9 bases; bases outside gene matches: 11. The CDR3 is 15 amino acids. CDR3 in DNA: TGTGCCAGCAGTGGAAGGTACAGGGGGCAAGAAACGCAGTATTTT. Translated, it gives CASSGRYRGQETQYF.

The gene calls are TRBV7-9 and TRBJ1-1; 9 bases align to TRBD1. This CDR3 comprises 16 residues. J was trimmed by 5 bases and V by 5 bases; bases with no gene match: 12. CDR1 is SEHNR, CDR2 FQNEAQ, per germline (reference sequence). The CDR3 DNA reads TGTGCCAGCAGCCCCGGGGACAGGGTAATGGGAACTGAAGCTTTCTTT. Translation: CASSPGDRVMGTEAFF.

V gene TRBV29-1 combines with J gene TRBJ2-3; D remains unclear. Trimming removed 4 bases from V and 0 bases from J, with 8 bases in between. There are 13 residues in the CDR3. Germline-derived CDR1 and CDR2 are SQVTM and ANQGSEA. The CDR3 region is CSVGLGSTDTQYF. The CDR3 coding sequence is TGCAGCGTTGGGTTGGGGAGCACAGATACGCAGTATTTT.

This chain joins TRBV5-1 and TRBJ1-2; D unresolved. Between the trimmed V and J ends, which lost 3 bases and 5 bases, there was a span of 11 bases. CDR1 is SGHRS and CDR2 is YFSETQ in the germline V gene. The CDR3 is 13 amino acids. CDR3 loop: CASSSTAKYGYTF. The CDR3 coding sequence is TGCGCCAGCAGCTCCACAGCGAAATATGGCTACACCTTC.

The chain joins TRBV6-5 to TRBJ1-1, with a weak D call TRBD1 (5 bases). In germline, CDR1 is MNHEY, CDR2 SVGAGI. Trimming stripped 6 bases from V and 0 bases from J, with 11 bases between. CDR3 size: 14 residues. CDR3 DNA: TGTGCCAGCAGGGCGACAGTAATGAACACTGAAGCTTTCTTT. This gives the protein CASRATVMNTEAFF.

This sequence joins TRBV18 and TRBJ2-5; D is undetermined. This CDR3 spans 14 amino acids. Per the germline V gene, CDR1 is KGHSH and CDR2 is LQKENI. Trimming removed 2 bases from V and 4 bases from J, with 11 bases in between. The CDR3 sequence: CASSPARAPETQYF. The CDR3 coding sequence is TGTGCCAGCTCACCAGCAAGGGCTCCAGAGACCCAGTACTTC.

This clone turned up a few times. This chain uses TRBV4-1 with TRBJ2-5; D not certain. CDR1 is MGHRA and CDR2 is YSYEKL in the germline V gene. The CDR3 has 15 residues. Between the trimmed V and J ends, which lost 0 bases and 5 bases, there was a span of 13 bases. CDR3 in amino acids: CASSQEVPVLETQYF. Here the CDR3 DNA reads TGCGCCAGCAGCCAAGAGGTTCCGGTTTTGGAGACCCAGTACTTC.

The V gene is TRBV6-5, the J gene TRBJ1-2; D might be TRBD1 (6 bases). The CDR3 contains 13 residues. Germline lookup yields CDR1 MNHEY and CDR2 SVGAGI. Trimming pared 2 bases from V and 6 bases from J, leaving 10 bases between. CDR3 sequence: CASSYTGYDGYTF. The DNA for the CDR3 is TGTGCCAGCAGTTACACAGGGTATGATGGCTACACCTTC.

This clone was counted once. The rearrangement joins TRBV5-1 to TRBJ2-1; no clear D. The CDR3 spans 15 residues. Trimming stripped 0 bases from V and 10 bases from J, with 17 bases between. Germline V gives CDR1 SGHRS, CDR2 YFSETQ. The CDR3 is CASSLDIGRSNEQFF. The CDR3 region has the DNA TGCGCCAGCAGCTTGGATATTGGCCGTTCGAACGAGCAGTTCTTC.

The rearrangement links TRBV29-1 to TRBJ2-1; D is perhaps TRBD1 (5 bases). CDR3 length: 11 amino acids. The V gene's germline CDR1 is SQVTM and CDR2 ANQGSEA. Trimming cost V 4 bases and J 8 bases, with 9 bases left between them. The CDR3, as DNA: TGCAGCGTTGCCGTAGGGGATGAGCAGTTCTTC. Amino acids: CSVAVGDEQFF.